This TCR beta chain originates from a study of radiotherapy plus CTLA-4 blockade in lung cancer (dated by TCRdb to 2016 to 2019). A note on the overall study: Among enrolled patients, approximately 19% had an objective response and 25% to 35% reached disease control.

In this study, focal radiation therapy paired with CTLA-4 blockade (ipilimumab) was tested in patients who had chemo-refractory metastatic non-small-cell lung cancer. Library method: the immunoSEQ multiplex PCR assay. The table was pulled from immuneACCESS by TCRdb, which kept in-frame rearrangements only. Such tables lose some clones; where checked, under half of the loss comes from unresolved V genes, and the rest has no known cause. Present in this sample are roughly 92,000 clones, 86% of which were seen just once. The ten largest account for more than 2% of the sample. Of note for this clone: Its cognate antigen has yet to be identified. No base-level quality is on record; no much larger clone is a single base apart.

CDR1 and CDR2 are read off the germline V gene as SGHTA and FQGNSA. Inclusive of the bounding cysteine and phenylalanine, the CDR3 is 14 residues long. Of all the DNA, just the CDR3 is kept, 42 bases in frame from base 1. V was cut back by 1 base and J by 5 bases, leaving a gap of 9 bases between them. What the authors observed across the whole study: After treatment with radiotherapy and ipilimumab, TCR clones that originated in tumors expanded in peripheral blood. The strongest predictors of response, as reported, were early dynamic changes in blood T cell clones along with a rise in serum interferon-beta after radiation.

The material sequenced was peripheral blood, taken from a patient treated with radiotherapy plus ipilimumab. The chain was built from TRBV7-2 and TRBJ2-1; possibly the D gene is TRBD1, per 6 matching bases. The TCR originated in a human donor with non-small cell lung cancer who had a partial response to radiotherapy plus ipilimumab. The DNA sequence follows: TGTGCCAGCAGCTTAGTGGGGGCGAACAATGAGCAGTTCTTC. It translates to CASSLVGANNEQFF.